The clone carrying this T cell receptor beta chain has a count of ten or more. This entry belongs to a study of T-cell memory formation after mild COVID-19. Overall study: There were largely donor-specific TCR clusters.

With constant-segment primers, 5'RACE yielded cDNA libraries of TCR alpha and TCR beta that carried sample barcodes and UMIs. TCRdb fed the 5' RACE reads into MiXCR, producing one record per CDR3 protein. The sample shows around 390,000 distinct CDR3 sequences, around a sixth of them seen only once. V shed 3 bases and J shed 3 bases, with 11 bases lying between them. Germline V gene sequence: CDR1 SGHRS, CDR2 YFSETQ. The CDR3 runs 14 residues. Sequenced material: PBMCs or a T cell subset sorted from them (not recorded which). This TCR came from a man younger than 30 who had mild COVID-19 (a few samples of this study predate the infection). Cell type and time point are not known. The chain employs TRBV5-1 and TRBJ2-3; the D call may be TRBD1 or TRBD2 (6 bases each). CDR3 protein: CASSWGAGTDTQYF. In nucleotides, the CDR3 is TGCGCCAGCAGCTGGGGGGCCGGGACAGATACGCAGTATTTT.